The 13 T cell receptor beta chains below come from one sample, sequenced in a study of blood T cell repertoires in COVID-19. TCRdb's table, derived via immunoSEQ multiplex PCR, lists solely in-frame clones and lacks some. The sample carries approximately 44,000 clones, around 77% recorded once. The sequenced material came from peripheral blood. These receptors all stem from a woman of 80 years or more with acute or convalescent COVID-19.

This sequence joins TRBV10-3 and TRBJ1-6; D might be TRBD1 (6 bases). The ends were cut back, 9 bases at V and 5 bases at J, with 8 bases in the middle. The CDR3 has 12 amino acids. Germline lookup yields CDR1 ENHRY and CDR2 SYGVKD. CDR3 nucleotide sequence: TGTGCCATTAGGACAGATAATTCACCCCTCCACTTT. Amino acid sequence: CAIRTDNSPLHF.

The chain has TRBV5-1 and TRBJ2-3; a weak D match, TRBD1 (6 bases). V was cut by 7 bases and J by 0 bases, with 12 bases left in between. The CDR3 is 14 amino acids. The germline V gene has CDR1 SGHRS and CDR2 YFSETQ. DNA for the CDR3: TGCGCCAGCGCCGACAGGCGCAGCACAGATACGCAGTATTTT. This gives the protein CASADRRSTDTQYF.

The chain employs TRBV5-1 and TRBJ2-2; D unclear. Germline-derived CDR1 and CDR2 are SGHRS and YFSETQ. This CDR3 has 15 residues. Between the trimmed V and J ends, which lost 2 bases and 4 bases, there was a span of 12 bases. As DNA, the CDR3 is TGCGCCAGCAGCTTAACTGTCGTCGGCACCGGGGAGCTGTTTTTT. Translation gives CASSLTVVGTGELFF.

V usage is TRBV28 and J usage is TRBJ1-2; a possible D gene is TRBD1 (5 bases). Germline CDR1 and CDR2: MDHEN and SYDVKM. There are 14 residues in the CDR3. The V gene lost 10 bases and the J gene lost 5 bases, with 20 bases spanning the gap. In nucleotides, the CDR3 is TGTGCCACCTCTCTGGGGGGAGGTGTATATGGCTACACCTTC. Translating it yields CATSLGGGVYGYTF.

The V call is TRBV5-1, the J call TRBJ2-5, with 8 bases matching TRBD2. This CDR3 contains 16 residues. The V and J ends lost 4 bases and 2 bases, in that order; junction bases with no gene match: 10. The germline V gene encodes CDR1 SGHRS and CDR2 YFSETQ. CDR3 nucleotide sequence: TGCGCCAGCAGCCCGGAAGGGACTAGACTACAAGAGACCCAGTACTTC. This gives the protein CASSPEGTRLQETQYF.

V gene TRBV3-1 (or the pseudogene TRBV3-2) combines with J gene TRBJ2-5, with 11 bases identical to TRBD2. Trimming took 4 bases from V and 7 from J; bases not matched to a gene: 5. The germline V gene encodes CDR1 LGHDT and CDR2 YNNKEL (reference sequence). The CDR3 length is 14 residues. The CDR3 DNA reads TGTGCCAGCAGCCCGTCTAGCGGGGGGACGACCCAGTACTTC. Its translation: CASSPSSGGTTQYF.

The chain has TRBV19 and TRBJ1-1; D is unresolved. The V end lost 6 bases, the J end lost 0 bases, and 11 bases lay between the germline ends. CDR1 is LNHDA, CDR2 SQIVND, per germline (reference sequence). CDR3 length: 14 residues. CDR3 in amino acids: CASRRERMNTEAFF. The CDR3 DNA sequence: TGTGCCAGTAGAAGGGAGAGAATGAACACTGAAGCTTTCTTT.

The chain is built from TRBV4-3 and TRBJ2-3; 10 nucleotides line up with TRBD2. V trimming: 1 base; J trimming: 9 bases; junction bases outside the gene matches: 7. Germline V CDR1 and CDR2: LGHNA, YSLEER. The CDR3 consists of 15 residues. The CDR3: CASSQVVAGGGTQYF. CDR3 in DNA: TGCGCCAGCAGCCAAGTGGTAGCGGGGGGAGGGACGCAGTATTTT.

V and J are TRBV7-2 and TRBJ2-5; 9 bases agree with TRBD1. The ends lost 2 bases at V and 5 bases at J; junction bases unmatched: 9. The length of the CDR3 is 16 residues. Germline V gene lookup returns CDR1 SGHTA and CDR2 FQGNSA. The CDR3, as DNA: TGTGCCAGCAGCTTACCGACAGGGGGTGGTGGGGAGACCCAGTACTTC. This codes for CASSLPTGGGGETQYF. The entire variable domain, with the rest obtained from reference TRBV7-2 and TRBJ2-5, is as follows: GAGVSQSPSNKVTEKGKDVELRCDPISGHTALYWYRQSLGQGLEFLIYFQGNSAPDKSGLPSDRFSAERTGGSVSTLTIQRTQQEDSAVYLCASSLPTGGGGETQYFGPGTRLLVL.

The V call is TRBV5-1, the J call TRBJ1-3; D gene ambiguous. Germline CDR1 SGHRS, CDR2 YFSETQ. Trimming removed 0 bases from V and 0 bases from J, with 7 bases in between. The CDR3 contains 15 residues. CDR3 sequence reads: CASSLAQNSGNTIYF. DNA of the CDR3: TGCGCCAGCAGCTTGGCCCAAAACTCTGGAAACACCATATATTTT.

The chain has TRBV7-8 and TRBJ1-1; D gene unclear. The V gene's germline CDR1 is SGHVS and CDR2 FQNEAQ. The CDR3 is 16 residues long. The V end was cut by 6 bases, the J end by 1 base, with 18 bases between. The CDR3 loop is CASRLSAGVTNTEAFF. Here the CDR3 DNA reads TGTGCCAGCAGGTTGTCTGCCGGGGTGACGAACACTGAAGCTTTCTTT.

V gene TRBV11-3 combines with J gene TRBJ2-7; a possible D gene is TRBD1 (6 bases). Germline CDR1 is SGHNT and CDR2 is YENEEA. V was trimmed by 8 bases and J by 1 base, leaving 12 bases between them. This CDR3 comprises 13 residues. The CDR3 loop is CASGPQGSYEQYF. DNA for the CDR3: TGTGCCAGCGGGCCCCAGGGGTCCTACGAGCAGTACTTC.

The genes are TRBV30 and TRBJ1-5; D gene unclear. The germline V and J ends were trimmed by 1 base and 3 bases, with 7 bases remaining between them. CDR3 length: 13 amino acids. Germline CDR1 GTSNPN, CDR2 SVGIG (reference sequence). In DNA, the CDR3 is TGTGCCTGGAGTGGAGAGTACAATCAGCCCCAGCATTTT. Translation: CAWSGEYNQPQHF.